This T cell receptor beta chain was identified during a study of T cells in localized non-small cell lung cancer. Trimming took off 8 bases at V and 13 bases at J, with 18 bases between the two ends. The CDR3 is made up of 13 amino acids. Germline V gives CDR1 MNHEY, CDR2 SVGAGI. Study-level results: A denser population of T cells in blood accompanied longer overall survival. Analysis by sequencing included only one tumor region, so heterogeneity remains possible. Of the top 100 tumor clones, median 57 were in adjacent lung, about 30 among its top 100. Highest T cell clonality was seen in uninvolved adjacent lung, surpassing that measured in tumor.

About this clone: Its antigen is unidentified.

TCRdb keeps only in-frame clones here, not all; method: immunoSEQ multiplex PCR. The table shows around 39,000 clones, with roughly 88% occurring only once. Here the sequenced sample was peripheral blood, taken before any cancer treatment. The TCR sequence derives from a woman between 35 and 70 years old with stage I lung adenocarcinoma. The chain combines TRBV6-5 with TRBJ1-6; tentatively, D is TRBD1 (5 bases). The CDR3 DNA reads TGTGCCAGCTCCAGGGAGACGCGCTTCCCCCTCCACTTT. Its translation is CASSRETRFPLHF.